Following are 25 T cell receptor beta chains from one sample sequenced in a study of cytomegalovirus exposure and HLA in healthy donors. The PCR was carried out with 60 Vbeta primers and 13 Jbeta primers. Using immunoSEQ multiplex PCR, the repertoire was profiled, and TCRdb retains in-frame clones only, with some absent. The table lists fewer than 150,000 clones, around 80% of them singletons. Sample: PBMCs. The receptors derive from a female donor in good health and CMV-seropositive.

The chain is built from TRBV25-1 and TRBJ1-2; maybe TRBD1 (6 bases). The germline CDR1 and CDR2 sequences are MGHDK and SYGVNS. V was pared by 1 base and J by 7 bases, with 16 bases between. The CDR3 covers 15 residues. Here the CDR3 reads CASSESNRVYSGYTF. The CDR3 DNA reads TGTGCCAGCAGTGAATCTAACAGGGTGTACAGTGGCTACACCTTC.

Written as DNA, the CDR3 is TGTGCCAGCAGTTTATACCCCCGGGAGCAGTTCTTC. It codes for CASSLYPREQFF. The chain links TRBV28 to TRBJ2-1; D gene ambiguous. Germline CDR1 MDHEN, CDR2 SYDVKM. This CDR3 has 12 amino acids. Trimming took off 1 base at V and 10 bases at J, with 8 bases between the two ends.

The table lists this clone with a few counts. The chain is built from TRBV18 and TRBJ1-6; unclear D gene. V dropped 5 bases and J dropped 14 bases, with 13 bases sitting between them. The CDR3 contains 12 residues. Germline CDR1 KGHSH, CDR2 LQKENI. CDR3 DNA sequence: TGTGCCAGCTCAAGCATCCGCGAGACCCTCCACTTT. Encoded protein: CASSSIRETLHF.

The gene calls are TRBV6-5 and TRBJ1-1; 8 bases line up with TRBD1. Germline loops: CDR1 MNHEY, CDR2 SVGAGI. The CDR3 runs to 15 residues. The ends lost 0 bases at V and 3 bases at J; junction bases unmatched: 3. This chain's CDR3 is CASSYSSDRDTEAFF. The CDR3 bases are TGTGCCAGCAGTTACTCGTCGGACAGGGACACTGAAGCTTTCTTT.

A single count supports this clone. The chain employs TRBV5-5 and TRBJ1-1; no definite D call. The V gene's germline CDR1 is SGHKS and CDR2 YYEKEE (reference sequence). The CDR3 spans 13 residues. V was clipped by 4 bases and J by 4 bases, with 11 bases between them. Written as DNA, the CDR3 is TGTGCCAGCAGCCGGGAGGGAGGCACTGAAGCTTTCTTT. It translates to CASSREGGTEAFF. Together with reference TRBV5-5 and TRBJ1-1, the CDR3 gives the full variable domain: DAGVTQSPTHLIKTRGQQVTLRCSPISGHKSVSWYQQVLGQGPQFIFQYYEKEERGRGNFPDRFSARQFPNYSSELNVNALLLGDSALYLCASSREGGTEAFFGQGTRLTVV.

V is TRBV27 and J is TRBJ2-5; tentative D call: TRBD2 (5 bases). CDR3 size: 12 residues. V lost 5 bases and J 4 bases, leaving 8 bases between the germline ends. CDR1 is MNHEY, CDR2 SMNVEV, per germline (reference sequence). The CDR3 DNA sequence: TGTGCCAGCAGTACTAGAGGAGAGACCCAGTACTTC. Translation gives CASSTRGETQYF.

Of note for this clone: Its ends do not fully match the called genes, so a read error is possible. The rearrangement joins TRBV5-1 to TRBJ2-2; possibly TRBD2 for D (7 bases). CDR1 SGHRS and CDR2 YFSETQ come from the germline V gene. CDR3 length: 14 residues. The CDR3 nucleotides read TGTGCCAGCAGTGAGGGGGGGCGCACCGGGGAGCTGTTTTTT. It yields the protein CASSEGGRTGELFF.

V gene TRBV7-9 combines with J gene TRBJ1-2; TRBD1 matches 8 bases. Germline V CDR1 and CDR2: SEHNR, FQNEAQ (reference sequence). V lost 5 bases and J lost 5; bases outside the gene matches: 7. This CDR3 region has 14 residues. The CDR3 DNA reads TGTGCCAGCAGCCCCACAGGGACAGGTTATGGCTACACCTTC. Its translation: CASSPTGTGYGYTF.

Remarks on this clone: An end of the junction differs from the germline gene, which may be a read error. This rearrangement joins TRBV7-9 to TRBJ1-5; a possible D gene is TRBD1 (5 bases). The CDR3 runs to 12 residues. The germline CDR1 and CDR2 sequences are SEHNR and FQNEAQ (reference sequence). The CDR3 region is CSSSSDTEPQHF. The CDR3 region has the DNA TGTTCCAGCAGCTCGGACACGGAGCCCCAGCATTTT. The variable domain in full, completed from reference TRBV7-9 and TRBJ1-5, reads DTGVSQNPRHKITKRGQNVTFRCDPISEHNRLYWYRQTLGQGPEFLTYFQNEAQLEKSRLLSDRFSAERPKGSFSTLEIQRTEQGDSAMYLCSSSSDTEPQHFGDGTRLSIL.

In DNA, the CDR3 is TGTGCCAGCAGCTTTACAATTAACACTGAAGCTTTCTTT. Amino acid sequence: CASSFTINTEAFF. The rearrangement uses TRBV5-4 and TRBJ1-1; D unresolved. Between the trimmed V and J ends, which lost 2 bases and 2 bases, there was a span of 7 bases. The CDR3 runs to 13 residues. Germline V gene lookup returns CDR1 SGHNT and CDR2 YYREEE (reference sequence).

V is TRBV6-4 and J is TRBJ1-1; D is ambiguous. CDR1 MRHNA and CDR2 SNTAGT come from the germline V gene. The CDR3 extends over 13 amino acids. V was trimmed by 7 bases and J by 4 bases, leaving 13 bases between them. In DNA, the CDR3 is TGTGCCAGCAACGAGGGAGCGGGCACTGAAGCTTTCTTT. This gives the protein CASNEGAGTEAFF.

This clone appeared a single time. CDR3 amino acids: CASKVPGQGAPGANVLTF. CDR3 coding DNA: TGTGCCAGCAAAGTCCCGGGACAGGGGGCGCCCGGGGCCAACGTCCTGACTTTC. The rearrangement uses TRBV27 and TRBJ2-6; 12 bases map to TRBD1. With 7 bases clipped from V and 4 bases from J, the junction kept 11 bases outside the gene matches. The CDR3 is made up of 18 amino acids. Germline V CDR1 and CDR2: MNHEY, SMNVEV (reference sequence).

CDR3 amino acids: CASSPFGERYEQYF. The CDR3 region has the DNA TGTGCCAGTAGCCCTTTCGGAGAAAGGTACGAGCAGTACTTC. The chain employs TRBV19 and TRBJ2-7, with D unclear. The germline V gene has CDR1 LNHDA and CDR2 SQIVND (reference sequence). V lost 6 bases to trimming and J lost 4 bases, with 16 bases between them. CDR3 length: 14 residues.

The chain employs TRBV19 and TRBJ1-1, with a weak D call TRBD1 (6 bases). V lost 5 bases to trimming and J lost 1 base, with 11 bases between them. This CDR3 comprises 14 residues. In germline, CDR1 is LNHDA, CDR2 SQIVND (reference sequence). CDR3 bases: TGTGCCAGTAGTTTACAGGGTCAGAACACTGAAGCTTTCTTT. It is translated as CASSLQGQNTEAFF.

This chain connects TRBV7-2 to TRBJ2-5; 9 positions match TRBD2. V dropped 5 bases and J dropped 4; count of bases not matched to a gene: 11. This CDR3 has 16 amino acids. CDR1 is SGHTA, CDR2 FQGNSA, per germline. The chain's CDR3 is CASSRDWRGGLETQYF. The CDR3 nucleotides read TGTGCCAGCAGCCGAGATTGGCGGGGGGGCTTAGAGACCCAGTACTTC.

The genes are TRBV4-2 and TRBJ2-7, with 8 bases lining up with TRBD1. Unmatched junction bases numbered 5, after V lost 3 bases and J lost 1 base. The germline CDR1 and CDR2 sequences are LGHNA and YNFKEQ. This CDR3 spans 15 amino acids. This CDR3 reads CASSHYGTGSYEQYF. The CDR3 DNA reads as TGTGCCAGCAGCCATTACGGGACAGGTTCCTACGAGCAGTACTTC.

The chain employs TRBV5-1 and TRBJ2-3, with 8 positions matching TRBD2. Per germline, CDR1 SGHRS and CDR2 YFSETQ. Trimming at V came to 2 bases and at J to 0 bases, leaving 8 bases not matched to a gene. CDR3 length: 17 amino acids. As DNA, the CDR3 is TGCGCCAGCAGCTTAGCCCGGGAGGGGGTTAGCACAGATACGCAGTATTTT. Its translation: CASSLAREGVSTDTQYF.

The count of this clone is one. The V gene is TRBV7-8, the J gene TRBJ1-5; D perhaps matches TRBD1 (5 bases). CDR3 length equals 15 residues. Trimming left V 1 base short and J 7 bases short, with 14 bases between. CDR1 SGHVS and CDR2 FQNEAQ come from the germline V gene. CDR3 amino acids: CASSLVGGGKQPQHF. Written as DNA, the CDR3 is TGTGCCAGCAGCTTAGTCGGCGGGGGGAAACAGCCCCAGCATTTT.

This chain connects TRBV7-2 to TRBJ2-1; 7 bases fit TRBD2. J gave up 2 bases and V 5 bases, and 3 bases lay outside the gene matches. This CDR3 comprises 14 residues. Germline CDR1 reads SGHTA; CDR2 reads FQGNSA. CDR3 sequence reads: CASSPGLTYNEQFF. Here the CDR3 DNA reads TGTGCCAGCAGCCCGGGACTAACCTACAATGAGCAGTTCTTC.

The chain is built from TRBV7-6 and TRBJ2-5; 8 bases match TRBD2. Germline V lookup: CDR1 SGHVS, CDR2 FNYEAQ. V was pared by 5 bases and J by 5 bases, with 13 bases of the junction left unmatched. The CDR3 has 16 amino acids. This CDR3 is CASSPTGTRKVETQYF. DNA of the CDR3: TGTGCCAGCAGCCCGACCGGGACTAGAAAGGTCGAGACCCAGTACTTC. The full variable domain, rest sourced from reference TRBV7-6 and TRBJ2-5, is GAGVSQSPRYKVTKRGQDVALRCDPISGHVSLYWYRQALGQGPEFLTYFNYEAQQDKSGLPNDRFSAERPEGSISTLTIQRTEQRDSAMYRCASSPTGTRKVETQYFGPGTRLLVL.

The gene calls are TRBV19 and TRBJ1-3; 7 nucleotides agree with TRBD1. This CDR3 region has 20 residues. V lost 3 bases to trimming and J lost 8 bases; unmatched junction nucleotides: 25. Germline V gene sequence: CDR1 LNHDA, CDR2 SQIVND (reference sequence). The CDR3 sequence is CASSIGSGGPNRGGWDTIYF. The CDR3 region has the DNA TGTGCCAGTAGTATCGGATCAGGGGGACCGAACCGGGGCGGCTGGGACACCATATATTTT.

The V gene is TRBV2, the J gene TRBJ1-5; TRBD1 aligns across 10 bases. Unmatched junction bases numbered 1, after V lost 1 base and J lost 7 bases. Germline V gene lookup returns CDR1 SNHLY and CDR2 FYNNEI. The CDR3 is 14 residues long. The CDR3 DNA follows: TGTGCCAGCAGTGAAGGGACAGGGGGGCAGCCCCAGCATTTT. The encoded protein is CASSEGTGGQPQHF. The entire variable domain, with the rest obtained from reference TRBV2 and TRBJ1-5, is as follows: EPEVTQTPSHQVTQMGQEVILRCVPISNHLYFYWYRQILGQKVEFLVSFYNNEISEKSEIFDDQFSVERPDGSNFTLKIRSTKLEDSAMYFCASSEGTGGQPQHFGDGTRLSIL.

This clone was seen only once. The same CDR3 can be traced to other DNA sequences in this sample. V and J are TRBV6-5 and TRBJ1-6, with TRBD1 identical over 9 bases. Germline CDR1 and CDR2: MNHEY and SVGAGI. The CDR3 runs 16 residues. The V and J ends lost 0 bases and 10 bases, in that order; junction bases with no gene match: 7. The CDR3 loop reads CASSYSGDRVGSPLHF. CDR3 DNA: TGTGCCAGCAGTTACTCGGGGGACAGGGTAGGATCACCCCTCCACTTT.

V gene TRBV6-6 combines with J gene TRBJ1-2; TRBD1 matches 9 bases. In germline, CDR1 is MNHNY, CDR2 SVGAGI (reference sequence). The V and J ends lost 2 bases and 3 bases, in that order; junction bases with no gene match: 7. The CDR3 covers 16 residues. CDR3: CASSYPYRGRDYGYTF. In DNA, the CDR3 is TGTGCCAGCAGTTACCCCTACAGGGGGCGAGACTATGGCTACACCTTC.

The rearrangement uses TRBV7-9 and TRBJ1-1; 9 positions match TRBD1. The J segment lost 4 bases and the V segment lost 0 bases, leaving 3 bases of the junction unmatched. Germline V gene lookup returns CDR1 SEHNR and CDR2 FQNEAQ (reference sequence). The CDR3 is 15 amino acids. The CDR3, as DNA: TGTGCCAGCAGCTTAGCTGGACAGGGGCGCACTGAAGCTTTCTTT. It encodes CASSLAGQGRTEAFF.